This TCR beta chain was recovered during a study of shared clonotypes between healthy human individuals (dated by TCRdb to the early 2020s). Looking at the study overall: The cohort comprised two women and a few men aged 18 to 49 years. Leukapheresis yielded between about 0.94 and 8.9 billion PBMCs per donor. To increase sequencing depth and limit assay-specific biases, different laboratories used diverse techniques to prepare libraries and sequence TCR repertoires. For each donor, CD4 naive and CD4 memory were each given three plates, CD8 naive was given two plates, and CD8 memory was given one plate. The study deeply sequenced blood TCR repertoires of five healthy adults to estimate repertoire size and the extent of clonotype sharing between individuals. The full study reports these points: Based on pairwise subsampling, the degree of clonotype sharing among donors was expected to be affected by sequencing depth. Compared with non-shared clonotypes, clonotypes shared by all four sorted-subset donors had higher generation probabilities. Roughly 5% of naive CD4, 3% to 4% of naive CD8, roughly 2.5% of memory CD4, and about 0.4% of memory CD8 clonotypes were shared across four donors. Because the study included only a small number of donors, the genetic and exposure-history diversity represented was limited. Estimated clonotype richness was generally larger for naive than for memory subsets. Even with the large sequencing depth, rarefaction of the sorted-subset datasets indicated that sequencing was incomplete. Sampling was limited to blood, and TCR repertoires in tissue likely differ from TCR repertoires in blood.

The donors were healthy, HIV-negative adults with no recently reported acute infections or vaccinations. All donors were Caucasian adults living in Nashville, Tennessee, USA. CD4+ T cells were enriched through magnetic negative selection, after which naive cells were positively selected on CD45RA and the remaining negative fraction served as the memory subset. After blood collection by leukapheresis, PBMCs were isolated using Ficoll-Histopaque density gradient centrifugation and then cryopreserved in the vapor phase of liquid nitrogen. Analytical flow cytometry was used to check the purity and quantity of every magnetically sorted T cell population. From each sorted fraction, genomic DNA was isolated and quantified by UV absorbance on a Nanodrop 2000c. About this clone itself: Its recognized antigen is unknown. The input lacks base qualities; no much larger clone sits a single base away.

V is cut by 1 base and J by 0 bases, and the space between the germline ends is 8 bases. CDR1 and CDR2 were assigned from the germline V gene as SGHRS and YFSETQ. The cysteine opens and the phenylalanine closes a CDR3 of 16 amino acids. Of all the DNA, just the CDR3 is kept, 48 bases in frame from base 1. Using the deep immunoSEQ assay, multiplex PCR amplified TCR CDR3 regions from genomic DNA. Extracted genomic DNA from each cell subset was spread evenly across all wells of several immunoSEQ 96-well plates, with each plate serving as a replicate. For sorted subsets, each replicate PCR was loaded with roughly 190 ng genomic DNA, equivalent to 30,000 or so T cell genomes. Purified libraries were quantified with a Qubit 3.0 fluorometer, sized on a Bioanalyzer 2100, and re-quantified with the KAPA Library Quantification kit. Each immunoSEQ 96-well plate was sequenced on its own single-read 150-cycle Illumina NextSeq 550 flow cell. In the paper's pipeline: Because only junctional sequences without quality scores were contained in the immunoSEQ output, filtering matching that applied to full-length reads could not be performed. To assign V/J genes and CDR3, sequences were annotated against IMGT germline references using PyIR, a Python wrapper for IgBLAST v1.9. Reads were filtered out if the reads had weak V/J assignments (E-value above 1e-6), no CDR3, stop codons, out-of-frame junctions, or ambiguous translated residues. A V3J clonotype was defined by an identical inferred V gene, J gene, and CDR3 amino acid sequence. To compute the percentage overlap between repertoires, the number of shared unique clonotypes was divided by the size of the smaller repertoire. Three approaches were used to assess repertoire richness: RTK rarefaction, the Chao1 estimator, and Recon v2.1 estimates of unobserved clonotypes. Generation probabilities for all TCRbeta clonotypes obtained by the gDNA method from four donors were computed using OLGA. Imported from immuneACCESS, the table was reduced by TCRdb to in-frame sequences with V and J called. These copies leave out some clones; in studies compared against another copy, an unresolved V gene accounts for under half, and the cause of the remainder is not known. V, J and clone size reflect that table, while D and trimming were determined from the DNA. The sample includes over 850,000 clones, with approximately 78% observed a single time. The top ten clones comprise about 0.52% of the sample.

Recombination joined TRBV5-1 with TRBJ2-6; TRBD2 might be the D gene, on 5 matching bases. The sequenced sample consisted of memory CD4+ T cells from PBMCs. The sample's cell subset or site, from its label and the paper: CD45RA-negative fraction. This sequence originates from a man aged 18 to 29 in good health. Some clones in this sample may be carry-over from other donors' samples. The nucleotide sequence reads TGCGCCAGCAGCTTGTGGGAGATCTCTGGGGCCAACGTCCTGACTTTC. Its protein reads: CASSLWEISGANVLTF.